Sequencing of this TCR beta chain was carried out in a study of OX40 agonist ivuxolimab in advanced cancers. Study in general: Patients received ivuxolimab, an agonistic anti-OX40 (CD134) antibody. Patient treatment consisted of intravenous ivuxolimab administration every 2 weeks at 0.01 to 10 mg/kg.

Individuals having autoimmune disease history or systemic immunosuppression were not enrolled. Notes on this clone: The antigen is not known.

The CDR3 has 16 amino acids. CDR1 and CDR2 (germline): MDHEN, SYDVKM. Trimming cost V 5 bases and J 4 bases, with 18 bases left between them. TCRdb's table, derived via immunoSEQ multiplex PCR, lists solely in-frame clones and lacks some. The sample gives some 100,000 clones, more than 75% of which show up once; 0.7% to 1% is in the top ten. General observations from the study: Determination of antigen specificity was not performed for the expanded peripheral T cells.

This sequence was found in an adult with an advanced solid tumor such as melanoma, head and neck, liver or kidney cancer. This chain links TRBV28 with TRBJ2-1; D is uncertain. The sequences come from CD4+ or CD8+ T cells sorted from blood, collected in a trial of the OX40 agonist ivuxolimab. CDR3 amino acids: CASSPQVVGYYNEQFF. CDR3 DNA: TGTGCCAGCAGTCCCCAAGTGGTGGGGTATTACAATGAGCAGTTCTTC.